The rows below give T cell receptor beta chains drawn from one sample of a study of shared clonotypes between healthy human individuals. Repertoires were generated with immunoSEQ multiplex PCR, while TCRdb's copy carries only in-frame clones and drops some. Of around 600,000 clones listed, approximately 96% are singletons. The specimen sequenced was naive CD8+ T cells sorted from blood. Receptors originate from a woman aged 30 to 39 in good health. Both conserved end residues are part of each CDR3. Fields, in order: clone size, V gene, D gene, J gene, CDR3 protein, CDR3 DNA. D genes are given only for firm matches. The size field is filled for only some rows; it gives once, few, many or a size class.

abundance: NA
v_gene: TRBV27
d_gene: TRBD2
j_gene: TRBJ2-1
CDR3aa: CASSLSTSGLYNEQFF
CDR3nt: TGTGCCAGCAGTTTATCGACTAGCGGCCTCTACAATGAGCAGTTCTTC

abundance: NA
v_gene: TRBV7-8
d_gene: NA
j_gene: TRBJ2-1
CDR3aa: CASSLELGWSSYNEQFF
CDR3nt: TGTGCCAGCAGCTTAGAACTGGGCTGGAGCTCCTACAATGAGCAGTTCTTC

abundance: NA
v_gene: TRBV11-2
d_gene: NA
j_gene: TRBJ1-5
CDR3aa: CASSLSAASNQPQHF
CDR3nt: TGTGCCAGCAGCTTATCAGCGGCAAGCAATCAGCCCCAGCATTTT

abundance: NA
v_gene: TRBV4-1
d_gene: TRBD2
j_gene: TRBJ2-7
CDR3aa: CASSQKGGGRFDEQYF
CDR3nt: TGCGCCAGCAGCCAGAAGGGCGGCGGGAGATTTGACGAGCAGTACTTC

abundance: NA
v_gene: TRBV7-6
d_gene: NA
j_gene: TRBJ2-2
CDR3aa: CASSLYRGSGELFF
CDR3nt: TGTGCCAGCAGCTTGTATAGAGGGTCCGGGGAGCTGTTTTTT

abundance: NA
v_gene: TRBV27
d_gene: NA
j_gene: TRBJ1-2
CDR3aa: CASSLYRGLGYTF
CDR3nt: TGTGCCAGCAGTTTATATCGGGGCCTGGGCTACACCTTC

abundance: NA
v_gene: TRBV27
d_gene: TRBD1
j_gene: TRBJ1-2
CDR3aa: CASSPEGQGNYGYTF
CDR3nt: TGTGCCAGCAGTCCAGAGGGACAGGGGAACTATGGCTACACCTTC

abundance: NA
v_gene: TRBV23-1
d_gene: TRBD1
j_gene: TRBJ1-5
CDR3aa: CASRSTGQGDNQPQHF
CDR3nt: TGCGCCAGCAGATCGACGGGACAGGGGGACAATCAGCCCCAGCATTTT

abundance: NA
v_gene: TRBV29-1
d_gene: TRBD1
j_gene: TRBJ1-1
CDR3aa: CSVEDPPGGTEAFF
CDR3nt: TGCAGCGTTGAAGATCCCCCAGGGGGGACTGAAGCTTTCTTT

abundance: NA
v_gene: TRBV7-9
d_gene: NA
j_gene: TRBJ1-2
CDR3aa: CASSLGGGYTF
CDR3nt: TGTGCCAGCAGCTTAGGTGGTGGCTACACCTTC

abundance: NA
v_gene: TRBV9
d_gene: TRBD2
j_gene: TRBJ2-7
CDR3aa: CASSVGLARGEGSEQYF
CDR3nt: TGTGCCAGCAGCGTAGGACTAGCGCGGGGTGAGGGTTCCGAGCAGTACTTC

abundance: NA
v_gene: TRBV21-1
d_gene: NA
j_gene: TRBJ1-3
CDR3aa: CASSKARKDSGNTIYF
CDR3nt: TGTGCCAGCAGCAAAGCGCGCAAAGACTCTGGAAACACCATATATTTT

abundance: NA
v_gene: TRBV9
d_gene: NA
j_gene: TRBJ2-7
CDR3aa: CASSVGSGDEQYF
CDR3nt: TGTGCCAGCAGCGTAGGTTCTGGGGACGAGCAGTACTTC

abundance: NA
v_gene: TRBV5-6
d_gene: NA
j_gene: TRBJ2-5
CDR3aa: CASSLHPRETQYF
CDR3nt: TGTGCCAGCAGCCTCCATCCCCGAGAGACCCAGTACTTC

abundance: NA
v_gene: TRBV2
d_gene: NA
j_gene: TRBJ1-1
CDR3aa: CASRLQGNTEAFF
CDR3nt: TGTGCCAGCAGATTACAGGGGAACACTGAAGCTTTCTTT

abundance: once
v_gene: TRBV5-8
d_gene: TRBD1
j_gene: TRBJ1-4
CDR3aa: CASSSSGGGEKLFF
CDR3nt: TGTGCCAGCAGCTCTTCAGGGGGGGGAGAAAAACTGTTTTTT

abundance: NA
v_gene: TRBV5-1
d_gene: NA
j_gene: TRBJ2-7
CDR3aa: CASSLASGTRYEQYF
CDR3nt: TGCGCCAGCAGCTTGGCCTCCGGGACACGATACGAGCAGTACTTC

abundance: NA
v_gene: TRBV30
d_gene: NA
j_gene: TRBJ2-7
CDR3aa: CAWAEDGEDYEQYF
CDR3nt: TGTGCCTGGGCCGAGGACGGGGAGGACTACGAGCAGTACTTC

abundance: once
v_gene: TRBV28
d_gene: NA
j_gene: TRBJ2-7
CDR3aa: CASSFEGWDEQYF
CDR3nt: TGTGCCAGCAGTTTTGAGGGGTGGGACGAGCAGTACTTC

abundance: NA
v_gene: TRBV19
d_gene: NA
j_gene: TRBJ2-1
CDR3aa: CASSTTRYEQFF
CDR3nt: TGTGCCAGTAGTACCACTCGGTATGAGCAGTTCTTC

abundance: NA
v_gene: TRBV28
d_gene: TRBD1
j_gene: TRBJ1-5
CDR3aa: CASSAATSTGVTQPQHF
CDR3nt: TGTGCCAGCAGTGCGGCTACATCGACAGGGGTGACTCAGCCCCAGCATTTT

abundance: NA
v_gene: TRBV19
d_gene: TRBD2
j_gene: TRBJ2-1
CDR3aa: CASSIVWRTSGSGEQFF
CDR3nt: TGTGCCAGTAGTATAGTCTGGCGGACTAGCGGGAGCGGTGAGCAGTTCTTC

abundance: NA
v_gene: TRBV6-1
d_gene: TRBD1
j_gene: TRBJ2-7
CDR3aa: CASSVPGTGGFEQYF
CDR3nt: TGTGCCAGCAGTGTCCCGGGGACAGGGGGTTTCGAGCAGTACTTC

abundance: NA
v_gene: TRBV28
d_gene: NA
j_gene: TRBJ1-1
CDR3aa: CASSLSQRGGTEAFF
CDR3nt: TGTGCCAGCAGTTTATCCCAGAGGGGAGGCACTGAAGCTTTCTTT

abundance: NA
v_gene: TRBV10-1
d_gene: TRBD2
j_gene: TRBJ2-3
CDR3aa: CASSEASGRVSDTQYF
CDR3nt: TGCGCCAGCAGTGAGGCTAGCGGGAGGGTCTCAGATACGCAGTATTTT

abundance: NA
v_gene: TRBV27
d_gene: TRBD1
j_gene: TRBJ2-1
CDR3aa: CASSSGGRDEQFF
CDR3nt: TGTGCCAGCTCATCAGGGGGCCGGGATGAGCAGTTCTTC

abundance: once
v_gene: TRBV19
d_gene: TRBD1
j_gene: TRBJ1-5
CDR3aa: CASNGRDRGRSDQPQHF
CDR3nt: TGTGCCAGTAACGGGCGAGACAGGGGACGTTCAGATCAGCCCCAGCATTTT

abundance: NA
v_gene: TRBV23-1
d_gene: NA
j_gene: TRBJ1-5
CDR3aa: CASKPSGYPFCNQPQHF
CDR3nt: TGCGCCAGCAAGCCGTCGGGATACCCTTTTTGCAATCAGCCCCAGCATTTT

abundance: NA
v_gene: TRBV4-1
d_gene: NA
j_gene: TRBJ2-1
CDR3aa: CASSQEVTSNEQFF
CDR3nt: TGCGCCAGCAGCCAAGAAGTGACTAGCAATGAGCAGTTCTTC

abundance: NA
v_gene: TRBV27
d_gene: NA
j_gene: TRBJ1-5
CDR3aa: CASSQGFYSNQPQHF
CDR3nt: TGTGCCAGCAGTCAGGGATTTTATAGCAATCAGCCCCAGCATTTT

abundance: NA
v_gene: TRBV29-1
d_gene: NA
j_gene: TRBJ2-7
CDR3aa: CSVGATSSYEQYF
CDR3nt: TGCAGCGTTGGTGCAACGTCTTCCTACGAGCAGTACTTC

abundance: NA
v_gene: TRBV5-6
d_gene: NA
j_gene: TRBJ1-2
CDR3aa: CASSLYDSDQIYGYTF
CDR3nt: TGTGCCAGCAGCTTGTACGACAGCGACCAGATCTATGGCTACACCTTC

abundance: NA
v_gene: TRBV19
d_gene: NA
j_gene: TRBJ2-6
CDR3aa: CASRLRDISGANVLTF
CDR3nt: TGTGCCAGTAGACTCCGGGACATCTCTGGGGCCAACGTCCTGACTTTC

abundance: NA
v_gene: TRBV28
d_gene: NA
j_gene: TRBJ1-1
CDR3aa: CASSFSPIQTGKNTEAFF
CDR3nt: TGTGCCAGCAGTTTTTCTCCTATCCAGACAGGAAAGAACACTGAAGCTTTCTTT